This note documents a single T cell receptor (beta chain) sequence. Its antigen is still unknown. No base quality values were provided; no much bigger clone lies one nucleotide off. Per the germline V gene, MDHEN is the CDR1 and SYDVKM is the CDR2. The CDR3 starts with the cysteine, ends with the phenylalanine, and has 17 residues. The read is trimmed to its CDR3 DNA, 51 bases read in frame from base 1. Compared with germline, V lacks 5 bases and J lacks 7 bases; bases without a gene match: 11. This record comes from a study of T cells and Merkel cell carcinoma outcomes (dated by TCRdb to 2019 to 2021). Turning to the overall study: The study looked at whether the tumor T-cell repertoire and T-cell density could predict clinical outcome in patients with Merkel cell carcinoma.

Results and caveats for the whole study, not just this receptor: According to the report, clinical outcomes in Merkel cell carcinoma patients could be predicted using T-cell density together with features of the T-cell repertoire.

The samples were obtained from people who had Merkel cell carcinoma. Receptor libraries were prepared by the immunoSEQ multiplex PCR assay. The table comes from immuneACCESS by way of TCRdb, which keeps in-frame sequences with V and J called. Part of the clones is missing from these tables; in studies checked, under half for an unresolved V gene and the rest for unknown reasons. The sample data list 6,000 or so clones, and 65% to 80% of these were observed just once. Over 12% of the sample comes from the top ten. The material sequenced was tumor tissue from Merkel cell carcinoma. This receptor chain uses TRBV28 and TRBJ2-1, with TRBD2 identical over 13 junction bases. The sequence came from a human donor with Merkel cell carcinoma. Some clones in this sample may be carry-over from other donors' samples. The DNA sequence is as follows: TGTGCCAGCAGTCCTCGTCGGACTAGCGGGAGTACGAATGAGCAGTTCTTC. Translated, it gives CASSPRRTSGSTNEQFF.